This T cell receptor (beta chain) comes out of a study of OX40 agonist ivuxolimab in advanced cancers. Looking at the study overall: Ivuxolimab, which patients received intravenously every 2 weeks, was dosed at 0.01 to 10 mg/kg.

Data came from immunoSEQ multiplex PCR; TCRdb stores just in-frame clones and leaves some out. This sample has some 41,000 clones, with around 88% found just once. From germline, CDR1 is SGHVS and CDR2 FNYEAQ. V dropped 5 bases and J dropped 5 bases, with 21 bases sitting between them. This CDR3 region has 16 residues. Autoimmune disease history or systemic immunosuppression excluded patients. Peripheral blood came from all dose cohorts at three timepoints. The sequence came from an adult with an advanced solid tumor such as melanoma, head and neck, liver or kidney cancer. The specimen comprised CD4+ or CD8+ T cells sorted from blood, sampled in a trial of the OX40 agonist ivuxolimab. The chain links TRBV7-6 to TRBJ2-5; D gene unclear. The CDR3 DNA reads TGTGCCAGCAGCCTACACACCCTGGCGGTGGTCGAGACCCAGTACTTC. It translates to CASSLHTLAVVETQYF.